Here is one T cell receptor beta chain with its context. As originally analysed: Estimation of nucleated cell counts relied on the amplification of reference gene primers. Only in-frame clones appear in the TCRdb table, and some are missing; sequencing was by immunoSEQ multiplex PCR. The D gene and trimming were derived from the DNA, and the V and J assignments and clone size from that table. The sample yields fewer than 400,000 clones, approximately 87% seen once. There are 14 residues in the CDR3. V was pared by 0 bases and J by 13 bases, with 16 bases between. The germline V gene encodes CDR1 LGHDT and CDR2 YNNKEL (reference sequence). Recruitment covered 20 to 25 US areas and drew participants whose ages spanned about 18 to 100 years. Two negative PCRs, clearance, or symptom resolution were required of recovered Cohort 3 donors. These data belong to a study of blood T cell repertoires in COVID-19.

Sequencing was performed on PBMCs or T cells enriched from blood (not recorded which). The rearrangement links TRBV3-1 (or the pseudogene TRBV3-2) to TRBJ2-1; D possibly corresponds to TRBD2 (6 bases). The TCR was taken from a woman between 45 and 65 years old who had recovered from COVID-19. CDR3 DNA: TGTGCCAGCAGCCAAGAATGGAGGGATTCACTCCAGTTCTTC. Amino acids: CASSQEWRDSLQFF.